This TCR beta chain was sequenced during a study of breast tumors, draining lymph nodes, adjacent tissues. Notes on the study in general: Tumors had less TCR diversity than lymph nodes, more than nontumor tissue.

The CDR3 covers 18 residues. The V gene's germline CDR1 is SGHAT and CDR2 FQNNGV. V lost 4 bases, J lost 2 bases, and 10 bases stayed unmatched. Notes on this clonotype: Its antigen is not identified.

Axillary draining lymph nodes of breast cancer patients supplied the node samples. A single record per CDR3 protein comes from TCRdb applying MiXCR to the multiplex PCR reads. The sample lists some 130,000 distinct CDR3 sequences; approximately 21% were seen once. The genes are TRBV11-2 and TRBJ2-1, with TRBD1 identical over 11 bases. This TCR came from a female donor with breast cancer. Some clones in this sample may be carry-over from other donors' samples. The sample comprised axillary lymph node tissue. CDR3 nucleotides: TGTGCCAGCAGCTCTAGTAGGGGGACAGGGGGGACCTACAATGAGCAGTTCTTC. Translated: CASSSSRGTGGTYNEQFF.